This T cell receptor beta chain derives from a study of T cells in Graves' hyperthyroidism and ophthalmopathy. Amplification targeted TCR beta CDR3 regions from RNA transcripts. HTBI primers drove first-round RT-PCR of the TCR CDR3. TCRdb re-analysed the multiplex PCR reads in MiXCR, keeping a single row per CDR3 protein. The sample records fewer than 650,000 distinct CDR3 sequences, 14% being singletons. CDR1 SGHAT and CDR2 FQNNGV come from the germline V gene. With 8 bases clipped from V and 5 bases from J, the junction kept 7 bases outside the gene matches. The CDR3 length is 14 residues. The sequenced sample was blood. The receptor comes from a young woman with Graves' ophthalmopathy. The rearrangement uses TRBV11-2 and TRBJ2-2, with 8 nucleotides matching TRBD1. CDR3 coding DNA: TGTGCCAGCCCCCAGGGGGCGCGTACCGGGGAGCTGTTTTTT. Its translation: CASPQGARTGELFF.